The rows below give T cell receptor beta chains drawn from one sample of a study of blood T cell repertoires in COVID-19. Here immunoSEQ multiplex PCR was the method, and the copy in TCRdb shows in-frame clones only, minus some. Found here are 150,000 to 200,000 clones, around 86% of them singletons; the top ten hold around 7.3%. Sequences were obtained from peripheral blood. These receptors were collected from a woman in her seventies with COVID-19, enrolled during active disease. Each CDR3 is given with its conserved first and last residue. A D gene is named only where the DNA matches it firmly. A row's size may be missing; if present it is once, few, many or a size class.

NA | TRBJ1-2 | TRBV6-2/TRBV6-3 | NA | CASTPIMGRGENYGYTF | TGTGCCAGCACCCCTATCATGGGTAGGGGCGAGAACTATGGCTACACCTTC
NA | TRBJ1-2 | TRBV16 | NA | CASSRTVNYGYTF | TGTGCCAGCAGCAGGACAGTAAACTATGGCTACACCTTC
NA | TRBJ1-4 | TRBV6-6 | NA | CASSPPGFATNEKLFF | TGTGCCAGCAGTCCGCCGGGATTTGCAACTAATGAAAAACTGTTTTTT
TRBD1 | TRBJ1-1 | TRBV19 | few | CASSIRQGTTEAFF | TGTGCCAGTAGTATCCGACAGGGAACCACTGAAGCTTTCTTT
TRBD2 | TRBJ2-5 | TRBV28 | NA | CASSLGTSGWEQQETQYF | TGTGCCAGCAGTCTCGGGACTAGCGGATGGGAACAACAAGAGACCCAGTACTTC
NA | TRBJ2-7 | TRBV24-1 | NA | CATRGARAHHRCEQYF | TGTGCCACCAGGGGGGCCAGGGCCCATCATCGGTGCGAGCAGTACTTC
TRBD2 | TRBJ2-1 | TRBV28 | NA | CASRGTSVNEQFF | TGTGCCAGCAGAGGGACTAGTGTCAATGAGCAGTTCTTC
TRBD1 | TRBJ1-1 | TRBV28 | NA | CASTDRGRKYTEAFF | TGTGCCAGCACCGACAGGGGTAGGAAGTACACTGAAGCTTTCTTT
NA | TRBJ2-5 | TRBV2 | few | CASTAGGPQETQYF | TGTGCCAGCACCGCCGGGGGTCCGCAAGAGACCCAGTACTTC
NA | TRBJ2-6 | TRBV28 | NA | CASSLGGASGANVLTF | TGTGCCAGCAGTTTGGGGGGGGCCTCTGGGGCCAACGTCCTGACTTTC
NA | TRBJ1-1 | TRBV30 | NA | CAWRTGNTEAFF | TGTGCCTGGAGAACAGGGAACACTGAAGCTTTCTTT
NA | TRBJ2-2 | TRBV2 | few | CASSERLTGELFF | TGTGCCAGCAGTGAACGTCTCACCGGGGAGCTGTTTTTT
NA | TRBJ2-2 | TRBV28 | few | CASIPQGSNTGELFF | TGTGCCAGCATTCCCCAGGGCAGTAACACCGGGGAGCTGTTTTTT
NA | TRBJ2-5 | TRBV5-1 | NA | CASRGDRGLAGGGETQYF | TGCGCCAGCAGGGGGGACAGGGGTCTAGCGGGAGGAGGAGAGACCCAGTACTTC
NA | TRBJ2-7 | TRBV5-6 | NA | CASSFPLYEQYF | TGTGCCAGCAGCTTCCCTTTATACGAGCAGTACTTC
NA | TRBJ2-7 | TRBV10-1 | NA | CASSEGQGTYEQYF | TGCGCCAGCAGTGAGGGGCAGGGAACCTACGAGCAGTACTTC
NA | TRBJ1-2 | TRBV19 | NA | CASTAGASGYTF | TGTGCCAGTACCGCGGGGGCCTCTGGCTACACCTTC
NA | TRBJ2-5 | TRBV5-1 | NA | CASRAHQEETQYF | TGCGCCAGCAGGGCCCATCAAGAAGAGACCCAGTACTTC
TRBD1 | TRBJ1-1 | TRBV24-1 | NA | CATSDGDRERTEAFF | TGTGCCACCAGTGACGGGGACAGGGAGAGAACTGAAGCTTTCTTT
NA | TRBJ1-1 | TRBV19 | NA | CASRRSGGAEAFF | TGTGCCAGTAGAAGGAGCGGAGGAGCTGAAGCTTTCTTT
TRBD1 | TRBJ2-1 | TRBV7-2 | NA | CASSPSWDRGSNEQFF | TGTGCCAGCAGCCCCTCTTGGGACAGGGGGTCGAATGAGCAGTTCTTC
NA | TRBJ2-1 | TRBV21-1 | NA | CATAPRDRVADEQFF | TGTGCCACCGCCCCCCGGGACAGGGTGGCCGATGAGCAGTTCTTC
NA | TRBJ2-7 | TRBV6-2/TRBV6-3 | NA | CASSYSMGREQTQQYF | TGTGCCAGCAGTTACTCGATGGGCAGAGAGCAAACCCAGCAGTACTTC